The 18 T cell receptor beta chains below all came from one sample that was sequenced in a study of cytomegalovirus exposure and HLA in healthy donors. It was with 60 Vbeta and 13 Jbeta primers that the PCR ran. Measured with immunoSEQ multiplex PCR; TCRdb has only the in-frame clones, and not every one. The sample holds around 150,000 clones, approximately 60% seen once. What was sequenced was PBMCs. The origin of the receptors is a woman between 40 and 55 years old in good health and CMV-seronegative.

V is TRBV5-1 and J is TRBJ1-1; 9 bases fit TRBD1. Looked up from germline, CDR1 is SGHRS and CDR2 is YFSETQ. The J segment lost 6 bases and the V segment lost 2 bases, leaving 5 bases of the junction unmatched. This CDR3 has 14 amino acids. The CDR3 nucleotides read TGCGCCAGCAGCTTTGGACAGGGGACCTCTGAAGCTTTCTTT. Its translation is CASSFGQGTSEAFF.

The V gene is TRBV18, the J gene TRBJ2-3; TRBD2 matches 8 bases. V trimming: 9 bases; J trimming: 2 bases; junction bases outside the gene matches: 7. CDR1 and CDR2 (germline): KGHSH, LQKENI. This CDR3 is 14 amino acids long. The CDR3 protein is CASHTSGSTDTQYF. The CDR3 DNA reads TGTGCCAGTCATACTAGCGGATCCACAGATACGCAGTATTTT.

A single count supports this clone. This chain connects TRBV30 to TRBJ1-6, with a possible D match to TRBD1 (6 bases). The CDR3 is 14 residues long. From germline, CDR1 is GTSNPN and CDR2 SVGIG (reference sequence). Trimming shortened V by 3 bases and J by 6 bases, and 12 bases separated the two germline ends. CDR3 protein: CAWRPTGSNSPLHF. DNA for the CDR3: TGTGCCTGGAGACCAACAGGGAGTAATTCACCCCTCCACTTT. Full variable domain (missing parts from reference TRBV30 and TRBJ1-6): SQTIHQWPATLVQPVGSPLSLECTVEGTSNPNLYWYRQAAGRGLQLLFYSVGIGQISSEVPQNLSASRPQDRQFILSSKKLLLSDSGFYLCAWRPTGSNSPLHFGNGTRLTVT.

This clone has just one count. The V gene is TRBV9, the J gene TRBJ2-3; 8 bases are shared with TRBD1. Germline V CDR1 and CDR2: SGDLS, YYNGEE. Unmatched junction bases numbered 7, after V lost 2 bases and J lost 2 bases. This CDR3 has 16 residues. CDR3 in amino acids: CASSVGTGGFTDTQYF. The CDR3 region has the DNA TGTGCCAGCAGCGTCGGGACAGGAGGCTTCACAGATACGCAGTATTTT.

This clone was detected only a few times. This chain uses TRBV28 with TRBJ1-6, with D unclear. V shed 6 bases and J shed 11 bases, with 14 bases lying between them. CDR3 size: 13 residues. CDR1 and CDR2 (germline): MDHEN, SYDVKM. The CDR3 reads CASSLTGFPPLHF. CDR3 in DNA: TGTGCCAGCAGCCTAACGGGGTTCCCACCCCTCCACTTT.

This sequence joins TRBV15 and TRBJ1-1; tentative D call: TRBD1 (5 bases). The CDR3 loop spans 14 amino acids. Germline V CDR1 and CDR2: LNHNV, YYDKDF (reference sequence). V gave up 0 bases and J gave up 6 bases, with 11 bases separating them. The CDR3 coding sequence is TGTGCCACCAGCAGAGATCATCGGGGGGCTGAAGCTTTCTTT. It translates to CATSRDHRGAEAFF. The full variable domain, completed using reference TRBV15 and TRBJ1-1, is DAMVIQNPRYQVTQFGKPVTLSCSQTLNHNVMYWYQQKSSQAPKLLFHYYDKDFNNEADTPDNFQSRRPNTSFCFLDIRSPGLGDTAMYLCATSRDHRGAEAFFGQGTRLTVV.

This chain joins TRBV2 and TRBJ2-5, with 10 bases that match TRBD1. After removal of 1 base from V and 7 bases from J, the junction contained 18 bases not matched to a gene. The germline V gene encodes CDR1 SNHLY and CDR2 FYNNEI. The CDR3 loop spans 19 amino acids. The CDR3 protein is CASSEGLFSSPGQGMTQYF. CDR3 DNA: TGTGCCAGCAGTGAAGGGTTATTTTCCTCACCGGGACAGGGGATGACCCAGTACTTC. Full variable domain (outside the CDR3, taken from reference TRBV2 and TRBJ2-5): EPEVTQTPSHQVTQMGQEVILRCVPISNHLYFYWYRQILGQKVEFLVSFYNNEISEKSEIFDDQFSVERPDGSNFTLKIRSTKLEDSAMYFCASSEGLFSSPGQGMTQYFGPGTRLLVL.

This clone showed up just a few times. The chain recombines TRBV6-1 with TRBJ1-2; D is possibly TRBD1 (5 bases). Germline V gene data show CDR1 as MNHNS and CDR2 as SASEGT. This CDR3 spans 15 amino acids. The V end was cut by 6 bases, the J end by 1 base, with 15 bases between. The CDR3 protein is CASRGLGQHNYGYTF. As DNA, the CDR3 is TGTGCCAGCAGGGGCCTGGGGCAACATAACTATGGCTACACCTTC.

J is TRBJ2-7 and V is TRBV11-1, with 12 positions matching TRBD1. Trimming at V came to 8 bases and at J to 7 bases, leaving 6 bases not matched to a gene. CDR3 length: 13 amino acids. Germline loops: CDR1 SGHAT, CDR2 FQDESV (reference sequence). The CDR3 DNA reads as TGTGCCAGCCGGGGACAGGGGGCATGGGAGCAGTACTTC. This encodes CASRGQGAWEQYF.

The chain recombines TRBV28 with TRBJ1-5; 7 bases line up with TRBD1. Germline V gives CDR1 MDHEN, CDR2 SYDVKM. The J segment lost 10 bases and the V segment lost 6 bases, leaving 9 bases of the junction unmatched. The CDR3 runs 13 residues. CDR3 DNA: TGTGCCAGCAGAGGGGGCCTAGGCGGTCCCCAGCATTTT. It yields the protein CASRGGLGGPQHF.

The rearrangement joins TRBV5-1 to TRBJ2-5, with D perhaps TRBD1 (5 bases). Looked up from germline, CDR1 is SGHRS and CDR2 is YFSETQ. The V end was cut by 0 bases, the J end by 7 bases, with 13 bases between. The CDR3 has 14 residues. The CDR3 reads CASSLEAQRGTQYF. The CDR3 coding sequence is TGCGCCAGCAGCTTGGAGGCACAAAGGGGGACCCAGTACTTC. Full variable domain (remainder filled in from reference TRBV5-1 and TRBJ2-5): KAGVTQTPRYLIKTRGQQVTLSCSPISGHRSVSWYQQTPGQGLQFLFEYFSETQRNKGNFPGRFSGRQFSNSRSEMNVSTLELGDSALYLCASSLEAQRGTQYFGPGTRLLVL.

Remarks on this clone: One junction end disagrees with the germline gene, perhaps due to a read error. CDR3: CAISDRSGGDQEAQYF. The CDR3 bases are TGTGCCATCAGTGATCGTAGCGGGGGGGATCAAGAGGCCCAGTACTTC. V usage is TRBV10-3 and J usage is TRBJ2-5; the match to TRBD2 covers 11 bases. The germline CDR1 and CDR2 sequences are ENHRY and SYGVKD. The CDR3 runs 16 residues.

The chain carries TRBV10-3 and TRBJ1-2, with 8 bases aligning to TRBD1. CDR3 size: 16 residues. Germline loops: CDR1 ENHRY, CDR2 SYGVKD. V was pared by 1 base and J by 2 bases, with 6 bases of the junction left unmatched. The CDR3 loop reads CAISEWGQDENYGYTF. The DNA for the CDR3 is TGTGCCATCAGTGAGTGGGGACAGGACGAGAACTATGGCTACACCTTC.

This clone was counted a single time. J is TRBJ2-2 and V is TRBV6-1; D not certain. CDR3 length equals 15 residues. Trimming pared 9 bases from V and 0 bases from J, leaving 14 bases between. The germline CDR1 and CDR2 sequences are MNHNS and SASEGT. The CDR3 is CASGPQSTNTGELFF. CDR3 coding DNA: TGTGCCAGTGGGCCTCAGAGTACGAACACCGGGGAGCTGTTTTTT.

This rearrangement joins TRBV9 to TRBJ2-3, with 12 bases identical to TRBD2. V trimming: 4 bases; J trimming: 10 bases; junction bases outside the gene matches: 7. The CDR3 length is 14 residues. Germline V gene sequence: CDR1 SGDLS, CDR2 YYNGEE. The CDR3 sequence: CASSTRLAGEAQYF. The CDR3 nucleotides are TGTGCCAGCAGCACCAGACTAGCGGGGGAGGCGCAGTATTTT.

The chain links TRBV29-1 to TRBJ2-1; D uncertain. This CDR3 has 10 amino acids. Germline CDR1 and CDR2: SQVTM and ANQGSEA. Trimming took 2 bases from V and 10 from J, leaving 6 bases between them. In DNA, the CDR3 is TGCAGCGTTGAACGTATCGAGCAGTTCTTC. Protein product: CSVERIEQFF.

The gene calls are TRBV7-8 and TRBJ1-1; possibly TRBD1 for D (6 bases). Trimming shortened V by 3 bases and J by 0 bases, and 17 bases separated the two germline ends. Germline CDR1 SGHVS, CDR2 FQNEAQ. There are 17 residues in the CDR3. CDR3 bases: TGTGCCAGCAGCTTGGGGCGGCGGGGGCTTTTGAACACTGAAGCTTTCTTT. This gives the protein CASSLGRRGLLNTEAFF.

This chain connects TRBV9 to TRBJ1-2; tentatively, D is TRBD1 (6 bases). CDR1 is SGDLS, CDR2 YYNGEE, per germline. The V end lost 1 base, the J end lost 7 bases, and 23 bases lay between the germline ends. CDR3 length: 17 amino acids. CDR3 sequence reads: CASSVNTGWPIEGGYTF. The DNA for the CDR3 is TGTGCCAGCAGCGTAAATACAGGGTGGCCCATAGAGGGTGGCTACACCTTC.